This T cell receptor beta chain was retrieved from a study of blood T cell repertoires in COVID-19 (dated by TCRdb to the early 2020s). Looking at the study overall: Samples covering the acute and convalescent phases of COVID-19 were provided by collaborators in the United States, Italy and Spain. A freely available public database, intended as a resource for researchers studying the immune response to SARS-CoV-2, is where the repertoires were released. Nearly every sample came with metadata listing a de-identified subject ID, COVID-19 status, age in years and sex. Where HLA class I and class II types were available, the types were taken from metadata supplied by the sample provider, not from assay-based typing. The samples were drawn from the first 160 participants of the ongoing ImmuneRACE study and from 1,254 subjects provided by 6 global collaborators. The material from the prospective study consisted of cDNA or gDNA derived from T cells, B-cell-depleted T cells, or PBMCs. Deeply sampled blood TCRbeta repertoires from subjects exposed to, actively infected with, or recovered from COVID-19 were included in the dataset. Results and caveats for the whole study, not just this receptor: The quantity of clinical and demographic metadata differed by source and by participant and was supplied without curation.

TCRbeta CDR3 regions were amplified from genomic DNA using the immunoSEQ Assay, a bias-controlled multiplex PCR. Turning to the authors' computational methods: Nucleated cell counts per sample were estimated from amplification of reference gene primers within the assay. To quantify the absolute abundance of each unique TCRbeta CDR3 rearrangement, sequence reads were collapsed and filtered. For each sample, productive Simpson clonality was calculated by taking the square root of Simpson's diversity index across productive rearrangements. TCRdb took over this immuneACCESS table, retaining in-frame rearrangements with V and J assigned. Such tables are incomplete; in checked studies, under half of the missing clones stem from an unresolved V gene, and the remainder is unexplained. V, J and clone size derive from that table, while D and trimming were established from the DNA sequence. Counted in this sample were 100,000 to 150,000 clones; approximately 86% of them appeared once. Together, the top ten hold over 9.5% of the sample.

According to the germline V gene, CDR1 reads SGHDT and CDR2 reads YYEEEE. Taken from cysteine to phenylalanine, the CDR3 has 15 residues. Just CDR3 DNA is preserved here, 45 bases in frame from base 1. V sheds 4 bases and J sheds 0 bases, leaving 14 bases between their ends. Details on this clone: Which antigen it targets is not known. Base qualities are not at hand, and no much larger clone is one base apart.

In Seattle, one collaborating source enrolled patients while the infection was active and tracked those patients longitudinally over the course of disease. Collaborating institutions collected whole blood in K2EDTA tubes following their own protocols. Collaborator samples were shipped for TCRbeta analysis as frozen whole blood, isolated PBMCs, or DNA extracted from either sample type. The sequence derives from a woman aged 70-85 years with COVID-19, enrolled during active disease. Sequenced sample: peripheral blood. This chain is built from TRBV5-6 and TRBJ2-7; the D segment could be TRBD1, given 6 matching bases. The CDR3 protein is CASSTRQAYSYEQYF. Read as DNA, the sequence is TGTGCCAGCAGCACTCGACAGGCCTACTCCTACGAGCAGTACTTC.